Shown below are 32 T cell receptor beta chains from a single sample sequenced in a study of T cell responses to AZD1222 COVID-19 vaccine. Some clones are missing from TCRdb's copy, which holds only in-frame ones; the method was immunoSEQ multiplex PCR. The sample holds about 180,000 clones, about 90% seen once. This specimen was peripheral blood, taken 28 days after the second AZD1222 dose. Every receptor here comes from an adult who received the AZD1222 COVID-19 vaccine.

The chain carries TRBV5-6 and TRBJ2-3; D gene unclear. CDR3 length: 13 amino acids. Germline CDR1 is SGHDT and CDR2 is YYEEEE. Trimming removed 7 bases from V and 2 bases from J, with 11 bases in between. For the CDR3, the DNA is TGTGCCAGCGGGCGGAGCGTCACAGATACGCAGTATTTT. Residues: CASGRSVTDTQYF.

This clone came up a few times. This chain uses TRBV30 with TRBJ1-5, with D perhaps TRBD1 (5 bases). Trimming left V 2 bases short and J 7 bases short, with 12 bases between. Germline V gives CDR1 GTSNPN, CDR2 SVGIG (reference sequence). The CDR3 is 13 residues long. The DNA of the CDR3 is TGTGCCTGGAGTCGGTGGGGGGACCAGCCCCAGCATTTT. Translation gives CAWSRWGDQPQHF.

V and J are TRBV19 and TRBJ1-5, with TRBD1 matching 7 bases. CDR1 is LNHDA, CDR2 SQIVND, per germline (reference sequence). This CDR3 contains 13 residues. The J segment lost 5 bases and the V segment lost 6 bases, leaving 4 bases of the junction unmatched. The CDR3 coding sequence is TGTGCCAGTAGCGGGACAGTGGATCAGCCCCAGCATTTT. Translation gives CASSGTVDQPQHF.

As to this clone: At one end, the junction sequence differs from germline, possibly due to a read error. This chain joins TRBV9 and TRBJ2-1, with a tentative D call TRBD2 (6 bases). This CDR3 comprises 12 residues. The germline CDR1 and CDR2 sequences are SGDLS and YYNGEE. The CDR3 protein is CASSSQYGSSVF. In DNA, the CDR3 is TGTGCCAGCAGCTCACAATACGGGAGTTCGGTCTTC.

The chain carries TRBV6-2 or TRBV6-3 and TRBJ2-1; 8 bases fit TRBD2. The V and J ends lost 0 bases and 7 bases, in that order; junction bases with no gene match: 5. This CDR3 has 15 amino acids. The germline V gene encodes CDR1 MNHEY and CDR2 SVGEGT. CDR3 region: CASSYSSGMINEQFF. Written as DNA, the CDR3 is TGTGCCAGCAGTTACTCTAGCGGGATGATTAATGAGCAGTTCTTC.

This clone showed up just a few times. One end of the junction varies from germline; a read error may be responsible. V usage is TRBV6-1 and J usage is TRBJ2-7; 9 positions agree with TRBD1. CDR1 and CDR2 (germline): MNHNS, SASEGT. This CDR3 has 14 residues. The CDR3, as DNA: TGTGCCAGCAGCGAAGCGGGACAGGGTTACGAGCAGTACTTC. It is translated as CASSEAGQGYEQYF.

In this sample, this clone turned up a few times. The rearrangement uses TRBV7-2 and TRBJ1-1, with D hard to call. The V gene's germline CDR1 is SGHTA and CDR2 FQGNSA. The germline V and J ends were trimmed by 3 bases and 4 bases, with 12 bases remaining between them. This CDR3 contains 14 residues. As DNA, the CDR3 is TGTGCCAGCAGCTTCGGGCATTGGGGCACTGAAGCTTTCTTT. Its protein is CASSFGHWGTEAFF.

The J gene is TRBJ1-1, the V gene TRBV14, with a weak D call TRBD1 (6 bases). This CDR3 has 14 amino acids. Trimming shortened V by 0 bases and J by 11 bases, and 16 bases separated the two germline ends. Per germline, CDR1 SGHDN and CDR2 FVKESK. The CDR3 DNA reads as TGTGCCAGCAGCCAAGACCTCAGGGGCAGTGGCGCTTTCTTT. Encoded protein: CASSQDLRGSGAFF.

V is TRBV27 and J is TRBJ2-5; 9 bases align to TRBD1. This CDR3 has 15 residues. The germline CDR1 and CDR2 sequences are MNHEY and SMNVEV (reference sequence). V gave up 6 bases and J gave up 6 bases; unmatched junction bases: 11. The CDR3 DNA is TGTGCCAGCAGACCGGGACAGGGACGCGGGAAGACCCAGTACTTC. This sequence encodes CASRPGQGRGKTQYF.

This clone turned up a few times. The rearrangement joins TRBV6-6 to TRBJ2-7; 8 bases agree with TRBD1. The CDR3 covers 14 residues. V lost 2 bases to trimming and J lost 7 bases; unmatched junction nucleotides: 7. CDR1 MNHNY and CDR2 SVGAGI come from the germline V gene (reference sequence). The CDR3 spells CASSYGTGSKEQYF. The CDR3 bases are TGTGCCAGCAGTTACGGGACAGGCTCTAAAGAGCAGTACTTC.

The V gene is TRBV4-3, the J gene TRBJ2-2; D might be TRBD1 or TRBD2, each matching 5 bases. Germline loops: CDR1 LGHNA, CDR2 YSLEER. The V end lost 0 bases, the J end lost 9 bases, and 8 bases lay between the germline ends. This CDR3 has 13 amino acids. This CDR3 is CASSQERGRELFF. CDR3 coding DNA: TGCGCCAGCAGCCAAGAGAGGGGCCGGGAGCTGTTTTTT.

The J gene is TRBJ2-1, the V gene TRBV6-1; D tentatively fits TRBD1 or TRBD2 (7 bases each). Between the trimmed V and J ends, which lost 6 bases and 7 bases, there was a span of 13 bases. The CDR3 spans 13 residues. Per germline, CDR1 MNHNS and CDR2 SASEGT. CDR3 sequence: CASRWQGGNEQFF. For the CDR3, the DNA is TGTGCCAGCAGGTGGCAGGGGGGGAATGAGCAGTTCTTC.

DNA of the CDR3: TGTGCCAGCAGCTCGGGAGGTCAGCCCCAGCATTTT. This codes for CASSSGGQPQHF. The chain has TRBV7-9 and TRBJ1-5, with D uncertain. The CDR3 length is 12 residues. Trimming left V 4 bases short and J 6 bases short, with 7 bases between. Germline V gene data show CDR1 as SEHNR and CDR2 as FQNEAQ (reference sequence).

This clone was counted only a few times. The rearrangement joins TRBV7-3 to TRBJ1-2; 7 bases fit TRBD1. Germline V gene data show CDR1 as SGHTA and CDR2 as FQGTGA. V lost 6 bases, J lost 8 bases, and 6 bases stayed unmatched. The CDR3 consists of 12 residues. This CDR3 is CASRGTESGYTF. In DNA form, the CDR3 reads TGTGCCAGCAGGGGGACAGAGTCGGGCTACACCTTC.

The chain uses TRBV18 and TRBJ2-7; 7 nucleotides align to TRBD1. Germline V lookup: CDR1 KGHSH, CDR2 LQKENI. The CDR3 loop spans 14 amino acids. The ends lost 2 bases at V and 0 bases at J; junction bases unmatched: 1. The CDR3 is CASSPGTVSYEQYF. The CDR3 nucleotides read TGTGCCAGCTCACCAGGGACAGTCTCCTACGAGCAGTACTTC.

V is TRBV7-9 and J is TRBJ1-2; D gene ambiguous. V lost 1 base, J lost 4 bases, and 16 bases lay in between. Germline CDR1 and CDR2: SEHNR and FQNEAQ (reference sequence). The CDR3 contains 16 residues. The CDR3 here is CASSLGVWDTGYGYTF. In DNA, the CDR3 is TGTGCCAGCAGCTTAGGTGTCTGGGATACGGGCTATGGCTACACCTTC. The full variable domain, with the rest looked up from reference TRBV7-9 and TRBJ1-2, is DTGVSQNPRHKITKRGQNVTFRCDPISEHNRLYWYRQTLGQGPEFLTYFQNEAQLEKSRLLSDRFSAERPKGSFSTLEIQRTEQGDSAMYLCASSLGVWDTGYGYTFGSGTRLTVV.

V and J are TRBV3-1 (or the pseudogene TRBV3-2) and TRBJ2-2; no definite D call. Looked up from germline, CDR1 is LGHDT and CDR2 is YNNKEL (reference sequence). CDR3 length: 14 residues. Trimming pared 0 bases from V and 4 bases from J, leaving 6 bases between. CDR3 in amino acids: CASSQDLPTGELFF. In DNA form, the CDR3 reads TGTGCCAGCAGCCAAGATCTCCCCACCGGGGAGCTGTTTTTT.

This chain uses TRBV6-6 with TRBJ1-4; D not certain. The CDR3 consists of 14 residues. V was trimmed by 2 bases and J by 7 bases, leaving 11 bases between them. Germline assignment: CDR1 MNHNY and CDR2 SVGAGI (reference sequence). Here the CDR3 DNA reads TGTGCCAGCAGTTACAGGGAGGCCTTTGAAAAACTGTTTTTT. Its translation is CASSYREAFEKLFF.

The chain recombines TRBV18 with TRBJ1-1; 7 bases align to TRBD1. The V gene end was trimmed by 2 bases and the J gene end by 3 bases; junction bases not matched to a gene: 0. Germline assignment: CDR1 KGHSH and CDR2 LQKENI. The CDR3 is 13 amino acids. The CDR3 DNA is TGTGCCAGCTCACCAGACAGGGACACTGAAGCTTTCTTT. Its translation: CASSPDRDTEAFF.

The rearrangement joins TRBV5-1 to TRBJ2-1; 8 bases are shared with TRBD2. Germline V CDR1 and CDR2: SGHRS, YFSETQ. The CDR3 runs 17 residues. The junction had 13 bases not matched to a gene; V was cut back by 4 bases and J by 4 bases. The CDR3 here is CASSPSLGTSGYNEQFF. CDR3 nucleotide sequence: TGCGCCAGCAGCCCGTCACTCGGGACTAGTGGGTACAATGAGCAGTTCTTC.

The chain links TRBV25-1 to TRBJ1-2, with 9 bases lining up with TRBD1. The CDR3 sequence is 14 residues long. From germline, CDR1 is MGHDK and CDR2 SYGVNS. V trimming: 6 bases; J trimming: 6 bases; junction bases outside the gene matches: 8. CDR3 bases: TGTGCCAGCAGCGATGGGACAGGGTCGGATGGCTACACCTTC. As protein: CASSDGTGSDGYTF.

This chain uses TRBV11-1 with TRBJ2-5, with a possible D match to TRBD2 (6 bases). Germline-derived CDR1 and CDR2 are SGHAT and FQDESV (reference sequence). This CDR3 has 14 residues. Trimming removed 5 bases at V and 1 base at J, with 11 bases between. The CDR3 nucleotides are TGTGCCAGCAGCCCCGGGACTTTCCAAGAGACCCAGTACTTC. Encoded protein: CASSPGTFQETQYF.

CDR3 nucleotide sequence: TGTGCCAGCAGCTTAGGCCAGCCAAACTATGGCTACACCTTC. Translated, it gives CASSLGQPNYGYTF. The chain couples TRBV11-2 to TRBJ1-2; D is unresolved. Germline CDR1 is SGHAT and CDR2 is FQNNGV. Trimming removed 1 base from V and 2 bases from J, with 8 bases in between. The CDR3 runs 14 residues.

The chain joins TRBV4-3 to TRBJ2-2, with 10 bases aligning to TRBD2. CDR3 size: 17 residues. V was clipped by 8 bases and J by 0 bases; unmatched bases: 9. CDR1 LGHNA and CDR2 YSLEER come from the germline V gene. The CDR3 DNA follows: TGCGCCAGCCCGGGGGTAGCGGGGGGCCCGAACACCGGGGAGCTGTTTTTT. This sequence encodes CASPGVAGGPNTGELFF.

The V gene is TRBV5-1, the J gene TRBJ1-2; D is unresolved. Trimming left V 0 bases short and J 4 bases short, with 10 bases between. Per germline, CDR1 SGHRS and CDR2 YFSETQ. CDR3 length: 14 residues. Here the CDR3 reads CASSLEVGGYGYTF. Written as DNA, the CDR3 is TGCGCCAGCAGCTTGGAAGTGGGCGGCTATGGCTACACCTTC.

This sequence joins TRBV7-6 and TRBJ2-7; D remains unclear. V dropped 1 base and J dropped 1 base, with 11 bases sitting between them. Germline V CDR1 and CDR2: SGHVS, FNYEAQ. This CDR3 contains 15 residues. The DNA of the CDR3 is TGTGCCAGCAGCTTAGAGAGCGACACATCCTACGAGCAGTACTTC. This codes for CASSLESDTSYEQYF.

This clone was seen a few times. This chain joins TRBV2 and TRBJ2-7, with 9 positions matching TRBD2. The CDR3 loop spans 14 amino acids. V was clipped by 6 bases and J by 6 bases; unmatched bases: 9. CDR1 is SNHLY, CDR2 FYNNEI, per germline. This CDR3 is CASRSGTSPGEQYF. In DNA, the CDR3 is TGTGCCAGCAGATCCGGGACTAGCCCTGGCGAGCAGTACTTC.

The chain links TRBV28 to TRBJ2-3; maybe TRBD2 (5 bases). The CDR3 contains 15 residues. Per the germline V gene, CDR1 is MDHEN and CDR2 is SYDVKM. Trimming cost V 6 bases and J 3 bases, with 16 bases left between them. In nucleotides, the CDR3 is TGTGCCAGCAGCTCGACTATAGCATGGACAGATACGCAGTATTTT. This sequence encodes CASSSTIAWTDTQYF.

The V gene is TRBV15, the J gene TRBJ1-2; D possibly corresponds to TRBD1 (5 bases). The CDR3 runs 16 residues. Germline V lookup: CDR1 LNHNV, CDR2 YYDKDF (reference sequence). The V and J ends lost 3 bases and 4 bases respectively, with 18 bases between them. CDR3 in amino acids: CATSSPWGLGRYGYTF. DNA of the CDR3: TGTGCCACCAGCAGCCCCTGGGGGTTGGGACGCTATGGCTACACCTTC.

The chain carries TRBV7-9 and TRBJ1-5; 8 bases agree with TRBD1. Trimming cost V 5 bases and J 11 bases; bases outside gene matches: 5. There are 12 residues in the CDR3. Germline values: CDR1 SEHNR, CDR2 FQNEAQ (reference sequence). The CDR3 here is CASSGTGPTQHF. The CDR3 DNA reads as TGTGCCAGCAGCGGGACAGGACCCACCCAGCATTTT.

The V gene is TRBV5-1, the J gene TRBJ1-1; 12 bases are shared with TRBD1. V dropped 3 bases and J dropped 4; count of bases not matched to a gene: 4. Germline CDR1 reads SGHRS; CDR2 reads YFSETQ. The CDR3 consists of 15 residues. Here the CDR3 DNA reads TGCGCCAGCAGCTCCGGGGGACAGGGGGCCACTGAAGCTTTCTTT. Its protein product is CASSSGGQGATEAFF.

This clone has only one observation. The genes are TRBV24-1 and TRBJ2-7, with a tentative D call TRBD2 (6 bases). Trimming pared 3 bases from V and 4 bases from J, leaving 12 bases between. CDR3 length: 14 residues. Germline V lookup: CDR1 KGHDR, CDR2 SFDVKD. DNA of the CDR3: TGTGCCACCAGTGATCCAGGGACTTCGTACGAGCAGTACTTC. This translates into CATSDPGTSYEQYF.